Below, 22 T cell receptor beta chains from the same sample are listed, as sequenced in a study of vaccination and CD4 T cells after COVID-19. What these receptors recognize is not known. Oncomine TCR Beta short-read sequencing was applied to DNA from cultured CD4+ T cells. TCRdb redid the calling of the PCR reads with MiXCR, one entry per CDR3 protein. Of more than 10,000 distinct CDR3 sequences in the sample, about 53% were seen once. The sample's treatment: approximately nine-day PBMC culture with coronavirus spike peptide pools or control peptides (ViraFEST assay). Material for sequencing was CD4+ T cells from blood, cultured in vitro. These receptors came from a human donor who had recovered from COVID-19.

The chain combines TRBV9 with TRBJ1-2; 7 positions match TRBD1. V lost 10 bases, J lost 4 bases, and 13 bases stayed unmatched. The CDR3 has 14 amino acids. Germline V lookup: CDR1 SGDLS, CDR2 YYNGEE. The chain's CDR3 is CASGRSAGGYGYTF. The CDR3 DNA sequence: TGTGCCTCCGGGAGGTCGGCAGGGGGCTATGGCTACACCTTC. Variable domain in full (rest from reference TRBV9 and TRBJ1-2): DSGVTQTPKHLITATGQRVTLRCSPRSGDLSVYWYQQSLDQGLQFLIQYYNGEERAKGNILERFSAQQFPDLHSELNLSSLELGDSALYFCASGRSAGGYGYTFGSGTRLTVV.

This clonotype has more than one count but fewer than ten. This chain links TRBV6-2 or TRBV6-3 with TRBJ2-3; D gene ambiguous. Germline V gene data show CDR1 as MNHEY and CDR2 as SVGEGT. V lost 5 bases to trimming and J lost 7 bases, with 10 bases between them. The CDR3 is 12 residues long. CDR3 in DNA: TGTGCCAGCAGTCGGCAGGAAAATACGCAGTATTTT. Protein product: CASSRQENTQYF.

The J gene is TRBJ1-2, the V gene TRBV24-1, with D possibly being TRBD1 (5 bases). CDR1 is KGHDR and CDR2 is SFDVKD in the germline V gene. The CDR3 loop spans 14 amino acids. The V end lost 6 bases, the J end lost 7 bases, and 17 bases lay between the germline ends. In DNA form, the CDR3 reads TGTGCCACCAGTCAAACATCGGGGGTTAGTGGCTACACCTTC. It codes for CATSQTSGVSGYTF.

This CDR3 is CASSSGTGDGEQFF. The DNA of the CDR3 is TGTGCCAGCAGCTCCGGCACAGGGGATGGTGAGCAGTTCTTC. The chain is built from TRBV7-8 and TRBJ2-1; 7 bases are a match to TRBD1. Germline trimming cut 4 bases from V and 9 bases from J; bases unmatched to any gene: 9. The germline V gene encodes CDR1 SGHVS and CDR2 FQNEAQ. The CDR3 is made up of 14 amino acids.

This clonotype showed up just a few times. The rearrangement uses TRBV7-9 and TRBJ1-1, with TRBD1 matching 9 bases. The CDR3 extends over 15 amino acids. Germline assignment: CDR1 SEHNR and CDR2 FQNEAQ (reference sequence). V shed 3 bases and J 3 bases; nucleotides not matched to a gene: 5. CDR3 amino acids: CASSFLRQGDTEAFF. CDR3 sequence (DNA): TGTGCCAGCAGCTTCCTAAGACAGGGGGACACTGAAGCTTTCTTT. The full variable domain, in which reference TRBV7-9 and TRBJ1-1 provide the parts outside the CDR3, is DTGVSQNPRHKITKRGQNVTFRCDPISEHNRLYWYRQTLGQGPEFLTYFQNEAQLEKSRLLSDRFSAERPKGSFSTLEIQRTEQGDSAMYLCASSFLRQGDTEAFFGQGTRLTVV.

This rearrangement joins TRBV11-2 to TRBJ1-5; TRBD1 might be the D (6 bases). The germline V gene encodes CDR1 SGHAT and CDR2 FQNNGV. This CDR3 comprises 14 residues. V shed 3 bases and J shed 2 bases, with 8 bases lying between them. CDR3 bases: TGTGCCAGCAGCTTGAACAGGGGCAATCAGCCCCAGCATTTT. Amino acid sequence: CASSLNRGNQPQHF.

The chain uses TRBV21-1 and TRBJ1-1; the table's D gene call, TRBD1, was not cross checked with the DNA. TRBV21-1 is a documented pseudogene. This CDR3 is 16 amino acids long. This CDR3 is CASSNLTGRVNTEAFF. CDR3 sequence (DNA): TGTGCCAGCAGCAATCTAACGGGCAGGGTGAACACTGAAGCTTTCTTT.

Written as DNA, the CDR3 is TGTGCCTGGAGTCCAGGAGGGGAGACCCAGTACTTC. It translates to CAWSPGGETQYF. The chain carries TRBV30 and TRBJ2-5; D might be TRBD2 (6 bases). V dropped 2 bases and J dropped 5 bases, with 9 bases sitting between them. This CDR3 has 12 amino acids. Germline V gene data show CDR1 as GTSNPN and CDR2 as SVGIG (reference sequence).

The chain joins TRBV6-1 to TRBJ1-6; D unclear. CDR3 size: 12 residues. The V gene lost 8 bases and the J gene lost 8 bases, with 10 bases spanning the gap. CDR1 and CDR2 (germline): MNHNS, SASEGT. The CDR3 sequence is CASSWEDSPLHF. The CDR3 DNA follows: TGTGCCAGCTCGTGGGAAGATTCACCCCTCCACTTT.

The chain recombines TRBV2 with TRBJ1-2; 9 bases are a match to TRBD1. The V and J ends lost 6 bases and 7 bases, in that order; junction bases with no gene match: 21. The germline V gene encodes CDR1 SNHLY and CDR2 FYNNEI. The CDR3 sequence is 18 residues long. DNA of the CDR3: TGTGCCAGCAGACTAGGGGGCTCCGGGACAGGGTCCGCTGGTGGCTACACCTTC. Protein sequence: CASRLGGSGTGSAGGYTF.

V and J are TRBV7-6 and TRBJ1-3; D is undetermined. From germline, CDR1 is SGHVS and CDR2 FNYEAQ. Trimming removed 4 bases from V and 4 bases from J, with 11 bases in between. This CDR3 comprises 14 residues. This CDR3 reads CASSSDSLGNTIYF. CDR3 in DNA: TGTGCCAGCAGCTCAGACTCTCTGGGAAACACCATATATTTT. The whole variable domain, filled in from reference TRBV7-6 and TRBJ1-3, reads GAGVSQSPRYKVTKRGQDVALRCDPISGHVSLYWYRQALGQGPEFLTYFNYEAQQDKSGLPNDRFSAERPEGSISTLTIQRTEQRDSAMYRCASSSDSLGNTIYFGEGSWLTVV.

In its sample, this clonotype was seen a few times. The chain uses TRBV12-3 or TRBV12-4 and TRBJ2-5; 10 bases match TRBD2. The CDR3 extends over 15 amino acids. Trimming took 4 bases from V and 5 from J; bases not matched to a gene: 7. The CDR3 nucleotides are TGTGCCAGCAGTTCCGAGCGGGAGGGACGGGAGACCCAGTACTTC. It is translated as CASSSEREGRETQYF.

The J gene is TRBJ1-1, the V gene TRBV27; no clear D. Trimming left V 5 bases short and J 1 base short, with 8 bases between. Germline CDR1 and CDR2: MNHEY and SMNVEV (reference sequence). The CDR3 sequence is 13 residues long. The CDR3 bases are TGTGCCAGCAGTGTTATTGGGAACACTGAAGCTTTCTTT. Translated: CASSVIGNTEAFF.

The genes are TRBV11-2 and TRBJ2-2; D might be TRBD1 or TRBD2, each matching 5 bases. Germline V lookup: CDR1 SGHAT, CDR2 FQNNGV. The CDR3 sequence is 16 residues long. V was shortened by 7 bases and J by 0 bases, with 15 bases between the two germline ends. The CDR3 DNA follows: TGTGCCAGCACCAGAGGGCAGGGCCCGAACACCGGGGAGCTGTTTTTT. Translation: CASTRGQGPNTGELFF.

V usage is TRBV20-1 and J usage is TRBJ2-5; weak D call: TRBD2 (6 bases). CDR1 is DFQATT and CDR2 is SNEGSKA in the germline V gene (reference sequence). V lost 4 bases to trimming and J lost 1 base, with 19 bases between them. CDR3 length: 16 residues. Here the CDR3 DNA reads TGCAGTGCTACGGAAACTAGCCCAAGTTCCCAAGAGACCCAGTACTTC. This gives the protein CSATETSPSSQETQYF.

The V gene is TRBV10-3, the J gene TRBJ1-2; D remains ambiguous. Trimming stripped 2 bases from V and 4 bases from J, with 11 bases between. This CDR3 region has 14 residues. Germline-derived CDR1 and CDR2 are ENHRY and SYGVKD. CDR3 residues: CAISENQDFYGYTF. The DNA for the CDR3 is TGTGCCATCAGTGAGAATCAAGACTTCTATGGCTACACCTTC.

This chain joins TRBV18 and TRBJ1-6, with TRBD1 as a possible D gene (5 bases). The V end lost 2 bases, the J end lost 7 bases, and 21 bases lay between the germline ends. Germline assignment: CDR1 KGHSH and CDR2 LQKENI. The CDR3 is 18 residues long. The CDR3 reads CASSPSGIIGGSNSPLHF. CDR3 sequence (DNA): TGTGCCAGCTCACCATCGGGAATTATTGGGGGTTCGAATTCACCCCTCCACTTT.

The chain links TRBV21-1 to TRBJ2-3; TRBD1, the table's D call, was not compared with the DNA. TRBV21-1 is a pseudogene locus. This CDR3 has 15 amino acids. CDR3 residues: CASSIGGGTTDTQYF. The CDR3 DNA reads TGTGCCAGCAGCATCGGGGGGGGAACCACAGATACGCAGTATTTT.

With respect to this clonotype: Germline is not matched at one junction end, which may reflect a read error. V gene TRBV29-1 combines with J gene TRBJ2-5; a possible D gene is TRBD2 (7 bases). Germline CDR1 is SQVTM and CDR2 is ANQGSEA. The CDR3 contains 13 residues. The CDR3 region is CNVVGGLKETQYF. DNA of the CDR3: TGCAACGTTGTCGGGGGGCTAAAAGAGACCCAGTACTTC.

This clonotype has a handful of counts. The J gene is TRBJ1-2, the V gene TRBV20-1, with 8 bases that match TRBD1. Germline CDR1 and CDR2: DFQATT and SNEGSKA (reference sequence). The length of the CDR3 is 14 residues. J lost 5 bases, V lost 3 bases, and 8 bases had no gene match. DNA for the CDR3: TGCAGTGCTAGCCCTCACAGGGGGAGTTATGGCTACACCTTC. This sequence encodes CSASPHRGSYGYTF.

This clonotype is categorized as large. The chain is built from TRBV6-1 and TRBJ2-5; 11 bases fit TRBD2. This CDR3 has 15 amino acids. Germline V gene lookup returns CDR1 MNHNS and CDR2 SASEGT. Germline trimming cut 2 bases from V and 1 base from J; bases unmatched to any gene: 0. The CDR3 bases are TGTGCCAGCAGTGAACTAGCGGGGGGCCAAGAGACCCAGTACTTC. The encoded protein is CASSELAGGQETQYF.

V is TRBV6-1 and J is TRBJ2-7; the D is unclear. V was clipped by 5 bases and J by 0 bases, with 14 bases between them. Germline assignment: CDR1 MNHNS and CDR2 SASEGT. The CDR3 sequence is 15 residues long. This CDR3 is CASSSLSQRSYEQYF. CDR3 coding DNA: TGTGCCAGCAGTAGCCTGAGCCAGCGCTCCTACGAGCAGTACTTC.